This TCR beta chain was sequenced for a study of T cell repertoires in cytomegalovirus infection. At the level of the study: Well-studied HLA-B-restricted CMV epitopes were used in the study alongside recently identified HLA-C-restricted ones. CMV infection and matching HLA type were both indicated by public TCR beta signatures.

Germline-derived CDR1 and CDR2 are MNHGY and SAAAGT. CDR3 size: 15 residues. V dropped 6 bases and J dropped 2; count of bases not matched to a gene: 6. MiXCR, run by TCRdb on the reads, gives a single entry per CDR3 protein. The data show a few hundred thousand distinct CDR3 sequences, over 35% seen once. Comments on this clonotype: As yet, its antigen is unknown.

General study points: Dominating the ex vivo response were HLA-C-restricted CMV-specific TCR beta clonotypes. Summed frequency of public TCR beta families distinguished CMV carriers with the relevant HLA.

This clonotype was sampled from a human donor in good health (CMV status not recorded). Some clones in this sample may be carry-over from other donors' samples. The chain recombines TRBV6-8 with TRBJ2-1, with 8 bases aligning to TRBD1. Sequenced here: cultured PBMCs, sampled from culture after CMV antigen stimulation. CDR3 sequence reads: CASRPGDRTYNEQFF. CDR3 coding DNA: TGTGCCAGCAGGCCTGGGGACAGGACCTACAATGAGCAGTTCTTC.